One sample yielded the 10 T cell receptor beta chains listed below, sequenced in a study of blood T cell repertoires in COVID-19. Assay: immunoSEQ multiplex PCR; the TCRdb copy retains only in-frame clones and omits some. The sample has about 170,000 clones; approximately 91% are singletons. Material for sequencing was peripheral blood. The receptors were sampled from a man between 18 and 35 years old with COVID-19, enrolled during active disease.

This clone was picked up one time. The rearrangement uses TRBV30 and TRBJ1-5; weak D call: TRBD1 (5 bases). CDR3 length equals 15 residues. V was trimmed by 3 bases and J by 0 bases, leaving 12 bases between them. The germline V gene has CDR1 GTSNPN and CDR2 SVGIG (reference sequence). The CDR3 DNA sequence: TGTGCCTGGAGATCAGGGCTTCTTAGCAATCAGCCCCAGCATTTT. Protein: CAWRSGLLSNQPQHF.

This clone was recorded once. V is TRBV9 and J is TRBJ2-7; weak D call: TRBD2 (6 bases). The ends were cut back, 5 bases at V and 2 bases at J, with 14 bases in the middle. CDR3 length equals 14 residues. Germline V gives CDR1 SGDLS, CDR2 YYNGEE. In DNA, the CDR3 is TGTGCCAGCAGTAGTTCTCCTAGCGCCTACGAGCAGTACTTC. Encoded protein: CASSSSPSAYEQYF.

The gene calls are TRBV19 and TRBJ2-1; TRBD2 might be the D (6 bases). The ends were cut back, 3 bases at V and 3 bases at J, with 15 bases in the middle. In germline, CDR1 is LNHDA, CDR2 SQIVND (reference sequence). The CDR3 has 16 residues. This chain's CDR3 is CASSILLASVYNEQFF. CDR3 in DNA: TGTGCCAGTAGTATTTTGCTAGCGTCGGTCTACAATGAGCAGTTCTTC.

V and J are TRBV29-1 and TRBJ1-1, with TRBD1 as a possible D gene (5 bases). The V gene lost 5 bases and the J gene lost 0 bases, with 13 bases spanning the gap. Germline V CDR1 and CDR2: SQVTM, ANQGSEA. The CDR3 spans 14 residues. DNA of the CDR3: TGCAGCGTTTCCAAGGGGCAGGTGAACACTGAAGCTTTCTTT. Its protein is CSVSKGQVNTEAFF.

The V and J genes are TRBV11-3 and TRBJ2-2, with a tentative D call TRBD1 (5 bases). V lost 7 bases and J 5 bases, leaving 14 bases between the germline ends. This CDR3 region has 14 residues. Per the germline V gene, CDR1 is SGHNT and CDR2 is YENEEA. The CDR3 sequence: CASTDRGWTGELFF. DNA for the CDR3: TGTGCCAGCACTGATAGGGGATGGACCGGGGAGCTGTTTTTT.

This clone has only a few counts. The CDR3 loop reads CASSPNLFGLAGANEQFF. The CDR3 DNA sequence: TGCGCCAGCAGCCCGAACCTCTTTGGACTAGCGGGAGCTAATGAGCAGTTCTTC. V is TRBV4-1 and J is TRBJ2-1; 13 bases line up with TRBD2. Germline CDR1 and CDR2: MGHRA and YSYEKL. There are 18 residues in the CDR3. V shed 4 bases, J shed 7 bases, and the junction held 13 bases outside the gene matches.

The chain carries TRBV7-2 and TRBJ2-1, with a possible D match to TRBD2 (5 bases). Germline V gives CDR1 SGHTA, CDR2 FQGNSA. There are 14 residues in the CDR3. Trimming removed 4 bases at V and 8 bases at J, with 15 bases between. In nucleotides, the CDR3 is TGTGCCAGCAGCTCCTCGGGATTGGGGTATGAGCAGTTCTTC. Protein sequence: CASSSSGLGYEQFF.

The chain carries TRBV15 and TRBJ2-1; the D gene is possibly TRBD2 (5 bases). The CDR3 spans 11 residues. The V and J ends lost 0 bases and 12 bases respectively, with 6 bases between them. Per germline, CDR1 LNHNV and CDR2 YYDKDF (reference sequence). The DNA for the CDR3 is TGTGCCACCAGCAGAGACCGGGGGCAGTTCTTC. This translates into CATSRDRGQFF. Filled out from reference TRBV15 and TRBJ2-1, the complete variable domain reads DAMVIQNPRYQVTQFGKPVTLSCSQTLNHNVMYWYQQKSSQAPKLLFHYYDKDFNNEADTPDNFQSRRPNTSFCFLDIRSPGLGDTAMYLCATSRDRGQFFGPGTRLTVL.

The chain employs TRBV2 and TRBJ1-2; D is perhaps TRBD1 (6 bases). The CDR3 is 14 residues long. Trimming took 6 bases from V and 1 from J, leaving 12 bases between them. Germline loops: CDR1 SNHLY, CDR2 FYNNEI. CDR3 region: CASSEGVGNYGYTF. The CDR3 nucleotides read TGTGCCAGCAGCGAGGGGGTCGGTAACTATGGCTACACCTTC. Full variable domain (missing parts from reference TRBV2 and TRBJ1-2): EPEVTQTPSHQVTQMGQEVILRCVPISNHLYFYWYRQILGQKVEFLVSFYNNEISEKSEIFDDQFSVERPDGSNFTLKIRSTKLEDSAMYFCASSEGVGNYGYTFGSGTRLTVV.

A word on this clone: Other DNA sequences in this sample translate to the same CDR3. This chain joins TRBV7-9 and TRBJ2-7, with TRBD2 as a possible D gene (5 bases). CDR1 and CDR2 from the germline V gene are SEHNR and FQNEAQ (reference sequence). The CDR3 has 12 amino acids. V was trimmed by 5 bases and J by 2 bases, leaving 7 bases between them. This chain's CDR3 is CASSLGAYEQYF. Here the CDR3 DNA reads TGTGCCAGCAGCCTCGGGGCCTACGAGCAGTACTTC.